The TCR beta chain described here comes from a study of shared clonotypes between healthy human individuals. This table comes from immunoSEQ multiplex PCR, and its TCRdb copy is limited to in-frame clones, with some not included. Of over a million clones listed, approximately 80% are singletons. V lost 0 bases to trimming and J lost 3 bases; unmatched junction nucleotides: 2. This CDR3 comprises 15 residues. The germline gives CDR1 MGHRA, CDR2 YSYEKL. The J gene is TRBJ2-7, the V gene TRBV4-1; 10 bases match TRBD2. The source of this sequence is a man younger than 30 in good health. Some clones in this sample may be carry-over from other donors' samples. Sequencing input: memory CD4+ T cells from PBMCs. The sample's subset: CD45RA-negative fraction. CDR3 residues: CASSQDRTSGYEQYF. CDR3 bases: TGCGCCAGCAGCCAAGATAGGACTAGCGGCTACGAGCAGTACTTC.